Below are 12 T cell receptor beta chains sequenced from a single sample in a study of blood T cell repertoires in COVID-19. The data were produced by immunoSEQ multiplex PCR, yet TCRdb's version contains in-frame clones alone and is incomplete. The sample gives roughly 230,000 clones, 84% of which show up once; roughly 10% is in the top ten. Source material: peripheral blood. These receptors all come from an elderly woman with COVID-19, enrolled during active disease.

The chain recombines TRBV3-1 (or the pseudogene TRBV3-2) with TRBJ1-6, with TRBD1 matching 10 bases. Per the germline V gene, CDR1 is LGHDT and CDR2 is YNNKEL (reference sequence). V lost 3 bases, J lost 6 bases, and 8 bases stayed unmatched. This CDR3 spans 17 amino acids. Here the CDR3 reads CASSQGTGDLFNSPLHF. DNA for the CDR3: TGTGCCAGCAGCCAGGGGACAGGGGACTTGTTTAATTCACCCCTCCACTTT.

This chain uses TRBV19 with TRBJ1-2, with 12 bases identical to TRBD1. Germline V gene data show CDR1 as LNHDA and CDR2 as SQIVND (reference sequence). CDR3 length equals 15 residues. J gave up 7 bases and V 9 bases, and 12 bases lay outside the gene matches. CDR3 coding DNA: TGTGCCAGCGAGCTGGGACAGGGGGCACCAAGTGGCTACACCTTC. It is translated as CASELGQGAPSGYTF.

This clone showed up just once. This rearrangement joins TRBV23-1 to TRBJ2-7; TRBD1 matches at 8 bases. TRBV23-1 is marked as an open reading frame, function uncertain. This CDR3 is 13 amino acids long. V shed 9 bases and J 0 bases; nucleotides not matched to a gene: 4. The CDR3 region has the DNA TGCGCCAGTAGGGACAGGAGCTCCTACGAGCAGTACGTC. Its translation: CASRDRSSYEQYV.

V gene TRBV14 combines with J gene TRBJ1-2; 7 bases are a match to TRBD1. CDR1 SGHDN and CDR2 FVKESK come from the germline V gene. Unmatched junction bases numbered 3, after V lost 1 base and J lost 4 bases. The CDR3 loop spans 14 amino acids. The CDR3 DNA reads as TGTGCCAGCAGCCAAGGGAACAGGGGCTATGGCTACACCTTC. Translation: CASSQGNRGYGYTF.

This sequence joins TRBV19 and TRBJ1-6, with 9 bases lining up with TRBD1. The J segment lost 7 bases and the V segment lost 5 bases, leaving 9 bases of the junction unmatched. In germline, CDR1 is LNHDA, CDR2 SQIVND (reference sequence). CDR3 length: 16 residues. CDR3 residues: CASSPGTGPLNSPLHF. CDR3 nucleotide sequence: TGTGCCAGTAGTCCTGGGACAGGGCCTCTAAATTCACCCCTCCACTTT.

This clone has more than one count but fewer than ten. The chain employs TRBV14 and TRBJ1-1; D uncertain. The CDR3 runs 13 residues. Trimming removed 5 bases at V and 3 bases at J, with 10 bases between. Looked up from germline, CDR1 is SGHDN and CDR2 is FVKESK. The CDR3 here is CASSKRTDTEAFF. The DNA for the CDR3 is TGTGCCAGCAGCAAGCGAACGGACACTGAAGCTTTCTTT.

Comment on this clone: The same CDR3 is also encoded by other DNA sequences in this sample. The chain links TRBV9 to TRBJ2-5; 8 bases align to TRBD2. This CDR3 is 14 amino acids long. J gave up 2 bases and V 3 bases, and 3 bases lay outside the gene matches. In germline, CDR1 is SGDLS, CDR2 YYNGEE. CDR3 loop: CASSAGLAQETQYF. CDR3 DNA: TGTGCCAGCAGCGCCGGACTAGCTCAAGAGACCCAGTACTTC.

The chain has TRBV11-2 and TRBJ1-2; D unresolved. CDR1 and CDR2 from the germline V gene are SGHAT and FQNNGV. This CDR3 comprises 12 residues. Trimming left V 5 bases short and J 8 bases short, with 12 bases between. The CDR3 region is CASSTRDWGYTF. The CDR3 bases are TGTGCCAGCAGCACTCGAGACTGGGGCTACACCTTC.

The chain uses TRBV4-2 and TRBJ2-2, with 11 bases identical to TRBD2. V lost 6 bases, J lost 4 bases, and 10 bases stayed unmatched. CDR1 LGHNA and CDR2 YNFKEQ come from the germline V gene. The CDR3 loop spans 17 amino acids. This CDR3 is CASSGLAGGPGTGELFF. The CDR3 DNA follows: TGTGCCAGCAGTGGATTAGCGGGGGGGCCGGGCACCGGGGAGCTGTTTTTT.

The chain is built from TRBV6-2 or TRBV6-3 and TRBJ2-1; 8 bases fit TRBD2. CDR3 length: 15 residues. Germline V gene data show CDR1 as MNHEY and CDR2 as SVGEGT. The J segment lost 3 bases and the V segment lost 4 bases, leaving 5 bases of the junction unmatched. The CDR3: CASSSRGGLYNEQFF. CDR3 DNA: TGTGCCAGCAGTTCTCGGGGGGGCCTCTACAATGAGCAGTTCTTC.

This chain links TRBV7-2 with TRBJ1-4; 9 positions agree with TRBD1. Germline lookup yields CDR1 SGHTA and CDR2 FQGNSA. This CDR3 has 15 residues. Unmatched junction bases numbered 8, after V lost 1 base and J lost 11 bases. As DNA, the CDR3 is TGTGCCAGCAGCTTAGTTGAGACAGGGGGGAAGAAACTGTTTTTT. It specifies CASSLVETGGKKLFF.

This rearrangement joins TRBV11-2 to TRBJ2-3; TRBD1 matches at 10 bases. V shed 5 bases and J 4 bases; nucleotides not matched to a gene: 6. The CDR3 has 15 residues. The germline CDR1 and CDR2 sequences are SGHAT and FQNNGV. CDR3: CASSQTGGIPDTQYF. CDR3 nucleotide sequence: TGTGCCAGCAGCCAGACAGGGGGCATCCCAGATACGCAGTATTTT. The variable domain in full, completed from reference TRBV11-2 and TRBJ2-3, reads EAGVAQSPRYKIIEKRQSVAFWCNPISGHATLYWYQQILGQGPKLLIQFQNNGVVDDSQLPKDRFSAERLKGVDSTLKIQPAKLEDSAVYLCASSQTGGIPDTQYFGPGTRLTVL.